Following are 17 T cell receptor beta chains from one sample sequenced in a study of blood T cell repertoires in COVID-19. Profiled with immunoSEQ multiplex PCR; TCRdb holds only in-frame clones, not every one. The data show fewer than 80,000 clones, 70% to 80% seen once. The sequencing input was peripheral blood. The receptors stem from a woman aged 80 or older with active or convalescent COVID-19.

The chain links TRBV30 to TRBJ2-1; 7 bases map to TRBD2. The V and J ends lost 3 bases and 6 bases, in that order; junction bases with no gene match: 11. The germline gives CDR1 GTSNPN, CDR2 SVGIG (reference sequence). The CDR3 is made up of 15 amino acids. In DNA form, the CDR3 reads TGTGCCTGGAGGGCCGGGACTACCTACTTCAATGAGCAGTTCTTC. Amino acid sequence: CAWRAGTTYFNEQFF.

The rearrangement links TRBV11-2 to TRBJ2-2; no reliable D call. Germline V gene data show CDR1 as SGHAT and CDR2 as FQNNGV. The CDR3 has 15 residues. Trimming removed 3 bases at V and 0 bases at J, with 8 bases between. In nucleotides, the CDR3 is TGTGCCAGCAGCTTTCTCACAGCGAACACCGGGGAGCTGTTTTTT. Protein: CASSFLTANTGELFF.

V usage is TRBV5-5 and J usage is TRBJ2-5; weak D call: TRBD1 (6 bases). The CDR3 totals 13 residues. V dropped 6 bases and J dropped 4 bases, with 13 bases sitting between them. CDR1 SGHKS and CDR2 YYEKEE come from the germline V gene (reference sequence). CDR3 nucleotide sequence: TGTGCCAGCACGCCAGGGGCCGGAGAGACCCAGTACTTC. Amino acids: CASTPGAGETQYF.

V is TRBV5-4 and J is TRBJ1-2, with 7 nucleotides matching TRBD1. Germline V lookup: CDR1 SGHNT, CDR2 YYREEE (reference sequence). The CDR3 contains 14 residues. The ends lost 3 bases at V and 1 base at J; junction bases unmatched: 3. CDR3 sequence (DNA): TGTGCCAGCAGCTGGGACAGAAATAACTATGGCTACACCTTC. This encodes CASSWDRNNYGYTF.

The chain recombines TRBV19 with TRBJ2-2, with 11 bases identical to TRBD1. CDR3 length: 17 residues. Germline loops: CDR1 LNHDA, CDR2 SQIVND (reference sequence). V lost 1 base and J lost 5; bases outside the gene matches: 6. The CDR3 coding sequence is TGTGCCAGTAGTATAGCCGGGACAGGGGGTCGTACCGGGGAGCTGTTTTTT. Its translation is CASSIAGTGGRTGELFF.

This chain joins TRBV7-9 and TRBJ1-5; D is uncertain. Germline V gives CDR1 SEHNR, CDR2 FQNEAQ (reference sequence). CDR3 length: 15 residues. Trimming removed 5 bases from V and 1 base from J, with 12 bases in between. CDR3 region: CASSPGLLSNQPQHF. The CDR3 nucleotides read TGTGCCAGCAGCCCTGGACTGTTGAGCAATCAGCCCCAGCATTTT.

The chain has TRBV27 and TRBJ1-5; possible D gene TRBD1, 5 bases. CDR3 length: 17 amino acids. The germline gives CDR1 MNHEY, CDR2 SMNVEV (reference sequence). Trimming removed 6 bases at V and 2 bases at J, with 20 bases between. Written as DNA, the CDR3 is TGTGCCAGCAGCCCCCGGTTCGGGGGAGCAGGCAATCAGCCCCAGCATTTT. Translation gives CASSPRFGGAGNQPQHF.

The chain employs TRBV29-1 and TRBJ2-2, with D uncertain. Germline CDR1 reads SQVTM; CDR2 reads ANQGSEA. Between the trimmed V and J ends, which lost 7 bases and 0 bases, there was a span of 12 bases. There are 14 residues in the CDR3. DNA for the CDR3: TGCAGCGCCCCTATAGGAGCGAACACCGGGGAGCTGTTTTTT. This translates into CSAPIGANTGELFF.

CDR3 protein: CASSLTGTGKETQYF. CDR3 sequence (DNA): TGTGCCAGCAGTCTCACCGGGACAGGGAAAGAGACCCAGTACTTC. The chain recombines TRBV27 with TRBJ2-5; TRBD1 agrees at 9 bases. Germline loops: CDR1 MNHEY, CDR2 SMNVEV (reference sequence). The V segment lost 5 bases and the J segment 3 bases; nucleotides outside the gene matches: 7. CDR3 length equals 15 residues.

The rearrangement joins TRBV3-1 (or the pseudogene TRBV3-2) to TRBJ2-3, with TRBD1 as a possible D gene (5 bases). The V end lost 6 bases, the J end lost 8 bases, and 15 bases lay between the germline ends. This CDR3 has 13 amino acids. Germline assignment: CDR1 LGHDT and CDR2 YNNKEL (reference sequence). This CDR3 is CASRQLNQGTQYF. The CDR3 coding sequence is TGTGCCAGCAGACAATTAAACCAGGGTACGCAGTATTTT.

A few counts support this clone. This chain joins TRBV6-2 or TRBV6-3 and TRBJ2-7, with a tentative D call TRBD1 (5 bases). Germline assignment: CDR1 MNHEY and CDR2 SVGEGT. The V and J ends lost 6 bases and 2 bases respectively, with 20 bases between them. The CDR3 contains 16 residues. The CDR3: CASSQSRRVIAYEQYF. The CDR3 DNA reads TGTGCCAGCAGCCAGTCCCGCAGGGTAATAGCCTACGAGCAGTACTTC.

The chain uses TRBV10-3 and TRBJ1-2, with TRBD1 identical over 7 bases. This CDR3 spans 14 amino acids. With 4 bases clipped from V and 4 bases from J, the junction kept 6 bases outside the gene matches. Per germline, CDR1 ENHRY and CDR2 SYGVKD. CDR3 nucleotides: TGTGCCATCAGTGCCCGGGCAGGGGGCTATGGCTACACCTTC. This gives the protein CAISARAGGYGYTF.

This rearrangement joins TRBV12-5 to TRBJ2-7, with 7 bases that match TRBD1. The CDR3 consists of 16 residues. Germline-derived CDR1 and CDR2 are LGHNT and FRNRAP. The V segment lost 0 bases and the J segment 0 bases; nucleotides outside the gene matches: 5. In DNA form, the CDR3 reads TGTGCTAGTGGTTTGGTTACCGGGACAGTCTCCTACGAGCAGTACTTC. Amino acids: CASGLVTGTVSYEQYF.

This chain connects TRBV2 to TRBJ1-2; unclear D gene. Trimming took off 6 bases at V and 3 bases at J, with 23 bases between the two ends. The CDR3 consists of 17 residues. From germline, CDR1 is SNHLY and CDR2 FYNNEI. The CDR3 region is CASRTTLTREDYYGYTF. The CDR3 bases are TGTGCCAGCAGGACCACCTTGACCCGGGAGGACTACTATGGCTACACCTTC.

A single count supports this clone. This chain joins TRBV10-2 and TRBJ2-1; D is unresolved. The CDR3 loop spans 13 amino acids. Germline V gene data show CDR1 as WSHSY and CDR2 as SAAADI. V lost 8 bases and J 0 bases, leaving 8 bases between the germline ends. The CDR3 nucleotides are TGCGCCAGCGCTAGGTCCTCCTACAATGAGCAGTTCTTC. Protein product: CASARSSYNEQFF.

The chain carries TRBV7-8 and TRBJ2-4, with a weak D call TRBD1 (6 bases). CDR1 SGHVS and CDR2 FQNEAQ come from the germline V gene. V lost 7 bases to trimming and J lost 6 bases, with 19 bases between them. The CDR3 loop spans 15 amino acids. CDR3 region: CASTHALTGSNIQYF. The CDR3 coding sequence is TGTGCCAGCACCCACGCGCTAACAGGGTCAAACATTCAGTACTTC.

The V call is TRBV7-2, the J call TRBJ2-1; 7 bases align to TRBD2. From germline, CDR1 is SGHTA and CDR2 FQGNSA. V shed 2 bases and J 3 bases; nucleotides not matched to a gene: 7. The CDR3 loop spans 16 amino acids. This CDR3 reads CASSLKRGAFYNEQFF. In DNA, the CDR3 is TGTGCCAGCAGCTTAAAGCGGGGAGCCTTCTACAATGAGCAGTTCTTC.